This T cell receptor beta chain was identified during a study of T cell responses to AZD1222 COVID-19 vaccine (dated by TCRdb to 2020 to 2022). Study-level background: TCR sequencing covered over 230 trial participants: 207 given two doses of AZD1222 and approximately 26 given two doses of MenACWY control vaccine. Trial participants were enrolled by age into 18-55, 56-69 and 70-plus year subgroups, with about 150, 28 and 57 TCR-sequenced participants respectively.

Paper-wide results and their limitations: After two AZD1222 doses, spike-specific TCR breadth and depth were significantly higher than at day 0 and than in MenACWY recipients. The 56-69-year group was small, and its depth increase did not reach significance, likely because of low power. Most participants were white British and females outnumbered males, and the authors suggested that clonal diversity may have been underestimated. Reportedly, almost half of the unique spike-specific TCRs recognized epitopes lying outside the regions that are mutated in the B.1.351 and B.1.1.7 variants. Because no day 14 peak-response samples were available, the repertoires could be characterized only after the peak T cell response. CD4 TCRs associated with the vaccine covered the entire spike protein, and the dominant responses were in regions 160-218 and 743-854. Conclusions about previously exposed vaccinees were limited because only six AZD1222 recipients were SARS-CoV-2 seropositive at baseline.

The CDR3 regions of human TCRbeta chains were analyzed by immunosequencing. As for how the authors treated the data: TCRs in the repertoires were compared against a reference library of SARS-CoV-2-specific TCRs that had been generated with the MIRA antigen-specificity platform. Breadth was defined as the fraction of unique TCRs that were SARS-CoV-2-associated, and depth was defined as the fraction of total T cells that were SARS-CoV-2-associated. Using the MIRA data, each spike-specific TCR was assigned both to the spike region to which the TCR was reactive and to a CD4 or CD8 class. Log10-transformed breadth and depth values were compared by one-way ANOVA with Sidak's multiple comparisons tests. Drawn from immuneACCESS, this table holds only the in-frame rearrangements with V and J called that TCRdb kept. Clones are partly lost; checked studies trace under half to an unresolved V gene and leave the rest unexplained. From that table come the V and J calls and clone size; the DNA was used to work out D and trimming. The sample yields 85,000 or so clones; just over 85% were counted once. The ten largest clones add up to around 5.4% of the sample.

Taken with the paper, the label for time point translates to: about 28 days (+/-7) after the second vaccine dose. AZD1222 recipients whose second dose came at about 4 weeks and those whose second dose came at about 12 weeks were combined into one group, since spike-specific TCR depth and breadth did not differ between the two schedules. Samples from vaccinated people were obtained from the UK trials COV001 and COV002, which included a single-blind randomized controlled phase 2/3 trial of AZD1222 (ChAdOx1 nCoV-19) in healthy adults. For TCRbeta chain sequencing, PBMC samples were collected from trial participants at day 0 and at day 28 after the second dose. In this sample, this clone turned up once. The antigen it binds to is not known. No quality values exist for individual bases; no much larger clone is one base distant. The source is an adult who received the AZD1222 COVID-19 vaccine. Material: peripheral blood, obtained 28 days after the second AZD1222 dose.

The CDR3 in this case is CASREGSYTGELFF. In nucleotide form, the sequence is TGCGCCAGCAGAGAGGGCAGCTACACCGGGGAGCTGTTTTTT. This chain is built from TRBV10-1 and TRBJ2-2; TRBD2 might be the D gene, on 5 matching bases. Trimming costs V 6 bases and J 3 bases, and their ends lie 11 bases apart. From the cysteine up to the phenylalanine, the CDR3 has a length of 14 residues. Left in the record is the CDR3 DNA by itself, 42 bases read in frame from the first base. CDR1 and CDR2 were assigned from the germline V gene (reference sequence) as WNHNN and SYGVQD.